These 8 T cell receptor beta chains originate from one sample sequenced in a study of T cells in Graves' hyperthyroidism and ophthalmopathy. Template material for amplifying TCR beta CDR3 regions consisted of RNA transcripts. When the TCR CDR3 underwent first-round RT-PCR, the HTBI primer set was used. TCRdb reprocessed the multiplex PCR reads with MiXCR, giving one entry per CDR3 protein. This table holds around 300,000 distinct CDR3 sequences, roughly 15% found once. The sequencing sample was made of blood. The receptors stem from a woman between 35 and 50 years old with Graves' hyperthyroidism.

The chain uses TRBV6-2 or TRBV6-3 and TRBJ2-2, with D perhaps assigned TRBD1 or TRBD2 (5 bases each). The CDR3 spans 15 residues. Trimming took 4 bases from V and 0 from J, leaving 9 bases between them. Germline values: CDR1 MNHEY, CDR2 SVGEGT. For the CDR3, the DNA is TGTGCCAGCAGTTCGGGACGGCCGAACACCGGGGAGCTGTTTTTT. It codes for CASSSGRPNTGELFF.

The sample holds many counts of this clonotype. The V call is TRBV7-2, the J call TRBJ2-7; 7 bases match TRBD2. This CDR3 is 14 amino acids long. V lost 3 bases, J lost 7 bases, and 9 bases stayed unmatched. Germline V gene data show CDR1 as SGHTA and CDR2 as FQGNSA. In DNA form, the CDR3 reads TGTGCCAGCAGCTTGGGGGGGGGTCGGGATGAGCAGTACTTC. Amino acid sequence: CASSLGGGRDEQYF.

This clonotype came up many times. The CDR3 reads CASSLRGRTRETQYF. CDR3 sequence (DNA): TGTGCCAGCAGCCTGCGAGGGAGGACAAGGGAGACCCAGTACTTC. The chain joins TRBV7-9 to TRBJ2-5; TRBD2 might be the D (6 bases). V gave up 5 bases and J gave up 5 bases, with 18 bases separating them. CDR3 size: 15 residues. Germline CDR1 and CDR2: SEHNR and FQNEAQ (reference sequence).

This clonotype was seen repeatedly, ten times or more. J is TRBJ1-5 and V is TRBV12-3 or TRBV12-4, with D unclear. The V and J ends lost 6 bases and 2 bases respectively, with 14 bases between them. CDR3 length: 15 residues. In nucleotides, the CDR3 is TGTGCCAGCAGGGGCGGGTCAGAAGGCAATCAGCCCCAGCATTTT. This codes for CASRGGSEGNQPQHF.

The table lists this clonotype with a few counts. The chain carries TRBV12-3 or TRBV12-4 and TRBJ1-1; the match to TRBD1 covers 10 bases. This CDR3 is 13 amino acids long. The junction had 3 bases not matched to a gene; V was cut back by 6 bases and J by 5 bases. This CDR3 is CASRRDRGTEAFF. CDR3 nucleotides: TGTGCCAGCAGAAGGGACAGGGGAACTGAAGCTTTCTTT.

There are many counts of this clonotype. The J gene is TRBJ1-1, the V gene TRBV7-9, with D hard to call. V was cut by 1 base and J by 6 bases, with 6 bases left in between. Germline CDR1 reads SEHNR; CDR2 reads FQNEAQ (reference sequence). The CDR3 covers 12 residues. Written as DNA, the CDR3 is TGTGCCAGCAGCTTAGACATCCCTGAAGCTTTCTTT. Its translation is CASSLDIPEAFF.

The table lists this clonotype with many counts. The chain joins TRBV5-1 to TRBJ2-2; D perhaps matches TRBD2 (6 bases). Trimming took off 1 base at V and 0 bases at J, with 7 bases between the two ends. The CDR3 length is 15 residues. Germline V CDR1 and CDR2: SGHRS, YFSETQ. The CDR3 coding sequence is TGCGCCAGCAGCTTGCCGGGAGCGAACACCGGGGAGCTGTTTTTT. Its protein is CASSLPGANTGELFF.

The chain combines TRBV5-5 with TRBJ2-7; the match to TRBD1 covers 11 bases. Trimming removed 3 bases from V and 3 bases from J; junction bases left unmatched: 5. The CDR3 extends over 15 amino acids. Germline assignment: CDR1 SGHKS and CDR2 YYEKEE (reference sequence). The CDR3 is CASSSGQGVFYEQYF. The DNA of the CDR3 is TGTGCCAGCAGCTCGGGACAGGGGGTCTTCTACGAGCAGTACTTC.